These 6 T cell receptor beta chains were sequenced from one sample in a study of identical twins. MiXCR was run by TCRdb on the 5' RACE reads, yielding one entry per CDR3 protein. In the table there are 1.5 million or so distinct CDR3 sequences, around a third of which are singletons. Sequenced material: cord blood. These receptors all stem from a newborn girl in good health.

V is TRBV28 and J is TRBJ1-1; D is possibly TRBD1 (5 bases). The V gene lost 3 bases and the J gene lost 4 bases, with 12 bases spanning the gap. This CDR3 region has 14 residues. Per germline, CDR1 MDHEN and CDR2 SYDVKM. CDR3 region: CASSFAGRATEAFF. As DNA, the CDR3 is TGTGCCAGCAGTTTTGCAGGGAGGGCCACTGAAGCTTTCTTT.

This clonotype was detected a few times. The chain combines TRBV4-2 with TRBJ2-3, with D maybe TRBD2 (5 bases). Germline V gene sequence: CDR1 LGHNA, CDR2 YNFKEQ. CDR3 length equals 12 residues. V was cut by 8 bases and J by 6 bases, with 12 bases left in between. This CDR3 is CASATRRDTQYF. The CDR3 bases are TGTGCCAGCGCCACTAGACGCGATACGCAGTATTTT.

The chain has TRBV28 and TRBJ2-7; the D is unclear. CDR1 and CDR2 from the germline V gene are MDHEN and SYDVKM. V lost 3 bases, J lost 0 bases, and 9 bases lay in between. The CDR3 runs 14 residues. The CDR3: CASSLHKSSYEQYF. The CDR3 DNA follows: TGTGCCAGCAGTTTGCACAAGAGCTCCTACGAGCAGTACTTC.

This clonotype has at least ten counts. The genes are TRBV15 and TRBJ2-7; unclear D gene. CDR1 is LNHNV and CDR2 is YYDKDF in the germline V gene (reference sequence). This CDR3 contains 12 residues. The V end lost 0 bases, the J end lost 3 bases, and 3 bases lay between the germline ends. The DNA for the CDR3 is TGTGCCACCAGCAGAGACAACTACGAGCAGTACTTC. Its protein is CATSRDNYEQYF.

The chain recombines TRBV4-2 with TRBJ1-1, with D possibly being TRBD1 (5 bases). Germline V lookup: CDR1 LGHNA, CDR2 YNFKEQ. With 4 bases removed from V and 4 bases from J, the gap between germline ends came to 16 bases. CDR3 size: 15 residues. This chain's CDR3 is CASSPGGGSSTEAFF. The DNA of the CDR3 is TGTGCCAGCAGCCCAGGCGGGGGGTCGAGCACTGAAGCTTTCTTT.

This clonotype turned up a few times. This rearrangement joins TRBV11-2 to TRBJ2-5; D might be TRBD1 or TRBD2, each matching 5 bases. The J call may be incorrect, as the DNA end agrees better with TRBJ2-7. Germline CDR1 reads SGHAT; CDR2 reads FQNNGV. The CDR3 sequence is 16 residues long. The CDR3 coding sequence is TGTGCCAGCAGCTTAGTGGGGCCAGGGATCGGGAACGAGCAGTACTTC. This codes for CASSLVGPGIGNEQYF.